The clone carrying this T cell receptor beta chain has more than one count but fewer than ten. No antigen is known for it. Other DNA sequences within the sample encode an identical CDR3. This record belongs to a study of chemoradiotherapy in HPV16-positive cancers. Measured with immunoSEQ multiplex PCR; TCRdb has only the in-frame clones, and not every one. The table lists 9,500 to 15,000 clones, about 60% of them singletons. Study-wide results and caveats: Candidate HPV-specific clones and E7-related TCR motifs grew in tumor during treatment. The functional HPV-specific definition rests on just two HPV16-positive patients.

Sample collection occurred from a patient who underwent chemoradiotherapy. This sequence was found in a human donor with HPV-associated anogenital cancer.

CDR3 nucleotide sequence: TGTGCCAGTAGTTTGCAGGGCTATGGCTACACCTTC. Protein: CASSLQGYGYTF. The chain uses TRBV19 and TRBJ1-2, with D tentatively TRBD1 (5 bases). V was clipped by 5 bases and J by 4 bases, with 8 bases between them. CDR1 LNHDA and CDR2 SQIVND come from the germline V gene (reference sequence). The CDR3 extends over 12 amino acids.